This TCR beta chain was observed in a study of CD39 and CD103 CD8 tumor-infiltrating T cells (dated by TCRdb to about 2018). About the investigation overall: Repertoire comparisons were shown for an HPV-positive HNSCC, an HPV-negative HNSCC, an ovarian cancer and a melanoma patient. Deep sequencing of TCRbeta CDR3 was used to compare the repertoires of CD8 TIL subsets, defined by CD103 and CD39, with those of peripheral memory CD8 T cells. The full study reports these points: Clonotypes from DP TILs were seldom detected in blood or uninvolved lymph node, while clonotypes from DN TILs overlapped to a large extent with peripheral memory CD8 repertoires. Compared with DN and SP CD8 TILs and with blood memory CD8 T cells, DP CD8 TILs appeared more oligoclonal, with the top 30 clonotypes covering about 56-86%.

CDR1 is given as SEHNR and CDR2 as FQNEAQ, both from the germline V gene (reference sequence). Including the terminal cysteine and phenylalanine, the CDR3 comprises 14 residues. The entry retains the CDR3 DNA only, 42 bases that are in frame from base 1. At the junction V is shortened by 6 bases and J by 5 bases; bases outside the gene matches: 7. Concerning this clone itself: Its antigen remains unidentified. Within one base of it there is no much larger clone, and no base qualities were kept.

From around 10,000 to 100,000 sorted cells per subset, genomic DNA was extracted using the DNeasy Blood and Tissue Kit. The immunoSEQ service sequenced and mapped the TCRbeta V-J or V-D-J regions, with coverage above 9x for each sample. The authors' analysis ran thus. Analysis was limited to productive rearrangements exported from the immunoSEQ Analyzer platform, and clonality was evaluated on the 500 most abundant clones. The Morisita-Horn similarity index and the Jaccard index were used to quantify repertoire overlap between populations. Morisita-Horn similarity between CD8 T-cell subset TCR repertoires was measured in six cancer patients. What TCRdb holds here is the immuneACCESS table cut down to in-frame rearrangements. Part of the clones is not present; checked against another copy, under half of the missing clones reflect an unresolved V gene, and the others are unexplained. D and trimming were read from the DNA, whereas the V and J calls and clone size are those reported in that table. The sample table holds around 2,700 clones, of which roughly four fifths were seen once. Clones ranked in the top ten supply 20% to 25% of the sample.

Patients were not receiving therapy at sample collection, though earlier treatments ranged from chemotherapy, radiotherapy, surgery and immunotherapy to none. After thawing, cells were enriched for T lymphocytes using a negative-selection kit, and EpCAM beads were added for tumor-infiltrating lymphocytes. For the CD8 TIL subsets, CD3+CD4-CD8+CD45RA- cells were FACS-sorted and divided into DN, SP and DP based on their expression of CD39 and CD103. After mincing, tumor specimens underwent a 1 h digestion with hyaluronidase, collagenase and DNase, and were then filtered, enriched by Ficoll and cryopreserved. On a FACSAria II, each population was sorted to roughly 99% purity, and the resulting cell pellets were frozen for TCR sequencing with no culture step.

The V and J genes are TRBV7-9 and TRBJ2-5, and TRBD1 aligns with 9 junction nucleotides. The sequenced sample was CD39- CD103- CD8+ T cells sorted from the tumor. What the cell subset or site label conveys for this sample: CD103-CD39- double-negative CD45RA- CD8 T cells. The receptor was isolated from a human donor with head and neck squamous cell carcinoma. The CDR3 region reads CASRETGGTETQYF. The DNA sequence reads TGTGCCAGCAGGGAGACAGGGGGTACGGAGACCCAGTACTTC.